The 29 T cell receptor beta chains below were found in one sample sequenced in a study of OX40 agonist ivuxolimab in advanced cancers. TCRdb keeps only in-frame clones here, not all; method: immunoSEQ multiplex PCR. The repertoire holds around 31,000 clones, with 85% to 95% as singletons. The sequenced sample was CD4+ or CD8+ T cells sorted from blood, obtained in a trial of the OX40 agonist ivuxolimab. The origin of the receptors is an adult with an advanced solid tumor such as melanoma, head and neck, liver or kidney cancer.

This clone was counted between two and nine times. The CDR3 DNA reads TGTGCCAGCTCCCCCGAAGGACAGCCCCAGCATTTT. Translation gives CASSPEGQPQHF. The chain employs TRBV18 and TRBJ1-5; D gene ambiguous. The germline V gene has CDR1 KGHSH and CDR2 LQKENI. The CDR3 covers 12 residues. Trimming left V 6 bases short and J 7 bases short, with 10 bases between. Complete variable domain (other parts from reference TRBV18 and TRBJ1-5): NAGVMQNPRHLVRRRGQEARLRCSPMKGHSHVYWYRQLPEEGLKFMVYLQKENIIDESGMPKERFSAEFPKEGPSILRIQQVVRGDSAAYFCASSPEGQPQHFGDGTRLSIL.

Within the sample, this clone is large. The chain employs TRBV10-2 and TRBJ1-5, with D hard to call. V lost 0 bases and J 2 bases, leaving 5 bases between the germline ends. In germline, CDR1 is WSHSY, CDR2 SAAADI. The CDR3 is 14 amino acids. CDR3 DNA: TGCGCCAGCAGTGAGTCCCCGGGCAATCAGCCCCAGCATTTT. It specifies CASSESPGNQPQHF.

The chain's CDR3 is CASSLRVGRSLPYNEQFF. The DNA of the CDR3 is TGTGCCAGCAGCTTAAGGGTCGGGAGGTCCCTCCCTTACAATGAGCAGTTCTTC. The chain recombines TRBV7-3 with TRBJ2-1, with 7 positions matching TRBD2. The CDR3 is 18 residues long. With V trimmed by 1 base and J by 4 bases, 13 bases remained unmatched. Germline CDR1 is SGHTA and CDR2 is FQGTGA.

The chain recombines TRBV7-2 with TRBJ2-2; D is uncertain. V lost 1 base and J 4 bases, leaving 7 bases between the germline ends. CDR3 length: 14 residues. CDR1 SGHTA and CDR2 FQGNSA come from the germline V gene. The CDR3 DNA follows: TGTGCCAGCAGCTTAGAGCTGGGCACCGGGGAGCTGTTTTTT. This encodes CASSLELGTGELFF.

The chain joins TRBV11-2 to TRBJ2-4; 8 bases align to TRBD2. V lost 3 bases to trimming and J lost 5 bases; unmatched junction nucleotides: 12. Germline assignment: CDR1 SGHAT and CDR2 FQNNGV. This CDR3 is 17 amino acids long. CDR3 nucleotides: TGTGCCAGCAGCTTGGCCGGGATAGCGGGACCACAAAACATTCAGTACTTC. It specifies CASSLAGIAGPQNIQYF.

The chain carries TRBV7-9 and TRBJ2-5, with 8 bases identical to TRBD2. CDR3 size: 14 residues. Germline V gives CDR1 SEHNR, CDR2 FQNEAQ (reference sequence). The CDR3 coding sequence is TGTGCTGGGGAGCGGGGGCCCCCTCAAGAGACCCAGTACTTC. As protein: CAGERGPPQETQYF.

The chain carries TRBV28 and TRBJ1-4; perhaps TRBD1 as D (5 bases). V lost 6 bases and J 7 bases, leaving 21 bases between the germline ends. CDR1 is MDHEN, CDR2 SYDVKM, per germline. This CDR3 is built from 16 residues. The CDR3 spells CASSPRGGGGGEKLFF. The CDR3 coding sequence is TGTGCCAGCAGCCCCCGGGGCGGGGGAGGAGGTGAAAAACTGTTTTTT.

This clone was seen only a few times. J is TRBJ2-3 and V is TRBV6-4, with TRBD2 matching 8 bases. V was pared by 0 bases and J by 2 bases, with 4 bases of the junction left unmatched. CDR1 is MRHNA, CDR2 SNTAGT, per germline. The CDR3 is 16 amino acids. The DNA of the CDR3 is TGTGCCAGCAGTGACTCGGCGGGGGGCCCCACAGATACGCAGTATTTT. It codes for CASSDSAGGPTDTQYF.

The gene calls are TRBV7-3 and TRBJ2-5; 8 bases are a match to TRBD1. The germline gives CDR1 SGHTA, CDR2 FQGTGA. The V and J ends lost 2 bases and 1 base, in that order; junction bases with no gene match: 6. The length of the CDR3 is 16 residues. In DNA, the CDR3 is TGTGCCAGCAGCTTATTGGGACAGGCCTCCCAAGAGACCCAGTACTTC. Translating it yields CASSLLGQASQETQYF.

The chain carries TRBV5-1 and TRBJ2-7, with a possible D match to TRBD1 (5 bases). This CDR3 has 14 amino acids. In germline, CDR1 is SGHRS, CDR2 YFSETQ. V was shortened by 0 bases and J by 3 bases, with 10 bases between the two germline ends. CDR3 bases: TGCGCCAGCAGCTTGGCCTGGGGCAGCTACGAGCAGTACTTC. This encodes CASSLAWGSYEQYF.

The chain has TRBV14 and TRBJ2-7; D call uncertain. The V end was cut by 1 base, the J end by 3 bases, with 10 bases between. Germline values: CDR1 SGHDN, CDR2 FVKESK. The CDR3 has 14 residues. In DNA, the CDR3 is TGTGCCAGCAGCCAAGTAGCACAGAACTACGAGCAGTACTTC. Its translation is CASSQVAQNYEQYF.

With respect to this clone: This likely stems from a read error, as it lies one base from a far larger clone. The CDR3: CASSLTGLTYGQYF. In nucleotides, the CDR3 is TGTGCCAGCAGCCTAACAGGGCTTACCTACGGGCAGTACTTC. J is TRBJ2-7 and V is TRBV11-2; possible D gene TRBD1, 6 bases. This CDR3 has 14 residues. Germline loops: CDR1 SGHAT, CDR2 FQNNGV.

The chain is built from TRBV28 and TRBJ2-7; a weak D match, TRBD2 (7 bases). CDR3 length: 14 residues. The V end was cut by 3 bases, the J end by 5 bases, with 14 bases between. Germline-derived CDR1 and CDR2 are MDHEN and SYDVKM. DNA for the CDR3: TGTGCCAGCAGTTTGAGGGGGGGCGAAAACGAGCAGTACTTC. Residues: CASSLRGGENEQYF.

The chain combines TRBV27 with TRBJ2-7, with TRBD1 matching over 11 bases. V gave up 4 bases and J gave up 2 bases; unmatched junction bases: 1. There are 14 residues in the CDR3. Germline V gives CDR1 MNHEY, CDR2 SMNVEV (reference sequence). The DNA of the CDR3 is TGTGCCAGCAGTTGGGGACAGGGGGCCTACGAGCAGTACTTC. Translated: CASSWGQGAYEQYF.

This clone has a handful of counts. The chain joins TRBV11-2 to TRBJ1-1; D is possibly TRBD1 (5 bases). Germline loops: CDR1 SGHAT, CDR2 FQNNGV. CDR3 length equals 14 residues. Trimming pared 6 bases from V and 1 base from J, leaving 12 bases between. Here the CDR3 reads CASSSGTRNTEAFF. CDR3 sequence (DNA): TGTGCCAGCAGTTCGGGGACCCGGAACACTGAAGCTTTCTTT.

This chain connects TRBV4-3 to TRBJ2-1; 7 positions match TRBD1. The CDR3 length is 17 residues. Per germline, CDR1 LGHNA and CDR2 YSLEER. V shed 1 base and J 8 bases; nucleotides not matched to a gene: 14. The CDR3 protein is CASSQAYDRVGVDEQFF. The CDR3, as DNA: TGCGCCAGCAGCCAAGCCTACGACAGGGTCGGTGTAGATGAGCAGTTCTTC.

The chain combines TRBV9 with TRBJ2-2; D not certain. Germline values: CDR1 SGDLS, CDR2 YYNGEE. The CDR3 sequence is 12 residues long. Trimming shortened V by 2 bases and J by 5 bases, and 4 bases separated the two germline ends. In DNA form, the CDR3 reads TGTGCCAGCAGCGTCAAAACCGGGGAGCTGTTTTTT. Translating it yields CASSVKTGELFF.

This chain links TRBV4-3 with TRBJ2-1; 8 nucleotides match TRBD2. The ends lost 0 bases at V and 5 bases at J; junction bases unmatched: 6. The CDR3 extends over 16 amino acids. Germline CDR1 reads LGHNA; CDR2 reads YSLEER. In nucleotides, the CDR3 is TGCGCCAGCAGCCAAGACGAAGCGGGAGAAAACAATGAGCAGTTCTTC. This gives the protein CASSQDEAGENNEQFF.

The table lists this clone with a count of one. V gene TRBV6-1 combines with J gene TRBJ1-3, with D possibly being TRBD1 (5 bases). The CDR3 runs to 12 residues. Germline V lookup: CDR1 MNHNS, CDR2 SASEGT. Trimming removed 11 bases at V and 2 bases at J, with 10 bases between. CDR3 DNA sequence: TGTGCCCCCGTCAGGGCTGGAAACACCATATATTTT. It yields the protein CAPVRAGNTIYF.

V usage is TRBV21-1 and J usage is TRBJ2-7. TRBV21-1 is an annotated pseudogene. The CDR3 has 15 residues. CDR3 region: CASSKEAGPSYEQYF. In DNA, the CDR3 is TGTGCCAGCAGCAAAGAAGCCGGACCGTCCTACGAGCAGTACTTC.

The rearrangement links TRBV5-5 to TRBJ2-7; D possibly corresponds to TRBD1 (5 bases). CDR1 is SGHKS, CDR2 YYEKEE, per germline (reference sequence). This CDR3 has 14 amino acids. V lost 3 bases, J lost 6 bases, and 16 bases lay in between. The CDR3: CASSWVGAQGEQYF. CDR3 DNA: TGTGCCAGCAGCTGGGTTGGCGCTCAGGGCGAGCAGTACTTC.

This clone was detected only once. The genes are TRBV19 and TRBJ2-1, with no clear D. Trimming stripped 2 bases from V and 3 bases from J, with 8 bases between. The CDR3 has 14 residues. Germline lookup yields CDR1 LNHDA and CDR2 SQIVND (reference sequence). DNA for the CDR3: TGTGCCAGTAGTATACGTGGGATCTACAATGAGCAGTTCTTC. It specifies CASSIRGIYNEQFF.

Regarding this clone: This may come from a read error, since a much larger clone is one base off. The chain carries TRBV10-2 and TRBJ2-3; D not certain. CDR1 is WSHSY, CDR2 SAAADI, per germline. V lost 3 bases and J 2 bases, leaving 0 bases between the germline ends. The CDR3 runs to 11 residues. Written as DNA, the CDR3 is TGCGCCAGCAGTGACACAGATACGCAGTATTTT. This translates into CASSDTDTQYF.

The rearrangement links TRBV28 to TRBJ2-1; D gene ambiguous. The V gene's germline CDR1 is MDHEN and CDR2 SYDVKM. This CDR3 has 13 residues. V lost 2 bases and J 5 bases, leaving 7 bases between the germline ends. The DNA of the CDR3 is TGTGCCAGCAGTTTAAGGCGGAACAATGAGCAGTTCTTC. Its translation: CASSLRRNNEQFF.

V is TRBV7-9 and J is TRBJ1-1; no definite D call. Germline V gene sequence: CDR1 SEHNR, CDR2 FQNEAQ (reference sequence). V lost 1 base to trimming and J lost 8 bases, with 17 bases between them. The CDR3 totals 15 residues. This chain's CDR3 is CASSLGLGRIVEAFF. In DNA form, the CDR3 reads TGTGCCAGCAGCTTAGGGCTTGGTCGGATTGTCGAAGCTTTCTTT.

The V gene is TRBV27, the J gene TRBJ1-4, with a possible D match to TRBD1 (5 bases). Trimming took 5 bases from V and 10 from J, leaving 20 bases between them. The CDR3 is 15 residues long. Looked up from germline, CDR1 is MNHEY and CDR2 is SMNVEV (reference sequence). CDR3 sequence reads: CASSPRTNPGGKLFF. As DNA, the CDR3 is TGTGCCAGCAGTCCCCGGACAAACCCCGGGGGAAAACTGTTTTTT.

This chain links TRBV7-9 with TRBJ2-1, with 8 bases identical to TRBD2. V lost 1 base to trimming and J lost 5 bases; unmatched junction nucleotides: 4. From germline, CDR1 is SEHNR and CDR2 FQNEAQ (reference sequence). This CDR3 is built from 15 residues. CDR3 sequence (DNA): TGTGCCAGCAGCTTAGAAGCGGGGGCCAACAATGAGCAGTTCTTC. Amino acids: CASSLEAGANNEQFF.

The rearrangement uses TRBV9 and TRBJ1-2; 9 nucleotides align to TRBD1. CDR1 is SGDLS and CDR2 is YYNGEE in the germline V gene. This CDR3 comprises 16 residues. With 3 bases clipped from V and 2 bases from J, the junction kept 8 bases outside the gene matches. CDR3 amino acids: CASSAPGQGLNYGYTF. CDR3 in DNA: TGTGCCAGCAGCGCCCCGGGACAGGGACTCAACTATGGCTACACCTTC.

This chain uses TRBV28 with TRBJ1-5; maybe TRBD1 (6 bases). Germline V lookup: CDR1 MDHEN, CDR2 SYDVKM. This CDR3 has 13 residues. The V end was cut by 4 bases, the J end by 6 bases, with 10 bases between. CDR3 region: CASSSGAGQPQHF. The CDR3 nucleotides read TGTGCCAGCAGTTCGGGGGCTGGTCAGCCCCAGCATTTT.